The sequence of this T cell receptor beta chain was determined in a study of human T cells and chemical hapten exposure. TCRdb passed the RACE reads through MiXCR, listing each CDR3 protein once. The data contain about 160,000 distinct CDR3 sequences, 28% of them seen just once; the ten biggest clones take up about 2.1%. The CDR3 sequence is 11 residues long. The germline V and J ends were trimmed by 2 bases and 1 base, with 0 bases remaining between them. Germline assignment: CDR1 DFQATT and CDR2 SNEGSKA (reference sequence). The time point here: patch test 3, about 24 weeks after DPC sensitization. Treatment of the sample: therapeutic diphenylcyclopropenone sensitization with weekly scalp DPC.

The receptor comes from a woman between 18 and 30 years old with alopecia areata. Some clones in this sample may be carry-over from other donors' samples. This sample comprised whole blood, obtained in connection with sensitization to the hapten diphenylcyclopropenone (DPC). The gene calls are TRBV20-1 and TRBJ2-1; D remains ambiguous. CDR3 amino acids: CSARSYNEQFF. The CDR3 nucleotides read TGCAGTGCTAGATCCTACAATGAGCAGTTCTTC.